The 30 T cell receptor beta chains in this list originate from one sample, sequenced in a study of low-dose radiotherapy and immunotherapy resistance in tumors. Time point in this sample: before trial treatment. TRAV- and TRBV-specific primers, spanning alpha and beta chains, primed first-strand cDNA. TCR amplification used 15 to 20 PCR cycles, a constant-region primer and a V-primer adapter. MiXCR, applied by TCRdb to the reads, yields one record per CDR3 protein. The table lists over 70,000 distinct CDR3 sequences, around 32% of them singletons, with approximately 10% in the top ten. The sequencing here drew on PBMCs, taken before treatment. These receptors were taken from a female donor with ovarian cancer.

The chain recombines TRBV14 with TRBJ2-4, with D perhaps TRBD1 or TRBD2 (5 bases each). The CDR3 covers 15 residues. Germline lookup yields CDR1 SGHDN and CDR2 FVKESK. Trimming stripped 4 bases from V and 0 bases from J, with 10 bases between. The CDR3 here is CASSPAGTAKNIQYF. As DNA, the CDR3 is TGTGCCAGCAGCCCTGCCGGGACAGCCAAAAACATTCAGTACTTC.

This clonotype occurred many times. This chain connects TRBV6-5 to TRBJ1-6; 7 bases line up with TRBD1. The CDR3 is 17 amino acids. V was clipped by 5 bases and J by 10 bases; unmatched bases: 17. Germline assignment: CDR1 MNHEY and CDR2 SVGAGI. CDR3 DNA sequence: TGTGCCAGCAGTGACCCTAAATCACAGGGGTTAGGGTCACCCCTCCACTTT. Translating gives CASSDPKSQGLGSPLHF.

The sample holds one count of this clonotype. The chain is built from TRBV3-1 and TRBJ1-3, with 8 bases aligning to TRBD1. The CDR3 consists of 15 residues. V trimming: 8 bases; J trimming: 4 bases; junction bases outside the gene matches: 10. Germline CDR1 reads LGHDT; CDR2 reads YNNKEL (reference sequence). The CDR3 DNA is TGTGCCAGCGGCCCCGACAGGGGCTACGGAAACACCATATATTTT. Protein sequence: CASGPDRGYGNTIYF. The whole variable domain, remainder taken from reference TRBV3-1 and TRBJ1-3, is DTAVSQTPKYLVTQMGNDKSIKCEQNLGHDTMYWYKQDSKKFLKIMFSYNNKELIINETVPNRFSPKSPDKAHLNLHINSLELGDSAVYFCASGPDRGYGNTIYFGEGSWLTVV.

This clonotype appeared many times. The V and J genes are TRBV20-1 and TRBJ2-5; TRBD2 is a possible D gene (5 bases). The germline V gene encodes CDR1 DFQATT and CDR2 SNEGSKA (reference sequence). The CDR3 runs 15 residues. Trimming shortened V by 1 base and J by 4 bases, and 16 bases separated the two germline ends. The chain's CDR3 is CSARGAGDVRETQYF. CDR3 DNA sequence: TGCAGTGCTAGAGGGGCGGGCGATGTGAGAGAGACCCAGTACTTC.

The rearrangement uses TRBV28 and TRBJ2-3; D tentatively fits TRBD1 or TRBD2 (5 bases each). V lost 5 bases and J 0 bases, leaving 15 bases between the germline ends. The CDR3 has 16 residues. CDR1 is MDHEN, CDR2 SYDVKM, per germline. For the CDR3, the DNA is TGTGCCAGCAGTGGGACGGACCATAGGAGCACAGATACGCAGTATTTT. This translates into CASSGTDHRSTDTQYF.

This clonotype was seen ten or more times. The chain combines TRBV21-1 with TRBJ1-2; TRBD1 is the table's D call and was not checked against the DNA. TRBV21-1 is termed a pseudogene. There are 15 residues in the CDR3. CDR3 amino acids: CASSKVPHRGYGYTF. The DNA for the CDR3 is TGTGCCAGCAGCAAAGTCCCCCACCGGGGCTATGGCTACACCTTC.

On this clonotype: This likely came from a read error, as a far larger clone is one base away. The J gene is TRBJ2-2, the V gene TRBV6-5; 10 bases fit TRBD2. The CDR3 is 16 residues long. Germline values: CDR1 MNHEY, CDR2 SVGAGI. The J segment lost 4 bases and the V segment lost 5 bases, leaving 7 bases of the junction unmatched. CDR3 nucleotides: TGTGCCAGCAGTGAACCAGCGGGGGGGAGCACCGGGGAGCTGTTTTTT. Amino acid sequence: CASSEPAGGSTGELFF.

This clonotype was detected once. This may be a read error: a much more frequent sequence differs by one nucleotide. The chain links TRBV4-3 to TRBJ2-5; D is possibly TRBD2 (5 bases). From germline, CDR1 is LGHNA and CDR2 YSLEER. The CDR3 length is 14 residues. The CDR3 sequence is CASSQVLGEETQCF. The CDR3 bases are TGCGCCAGCAGCCAAGTCCTCGGGGAAGAGACCCAGTGCTTC.

In this sample, this clonotype turned up many times. The chain has TRBV3-1 and TRBJ1-2; 7 positions agree with TRBD1. Germline assignment: CDR1 LGHDT and CDR2 YNNKEL (reference sequence). This CDR3 is built from 16 residues. The J segment lost 6 bases and the V segment lost 2 bases, leaving 12 bases of the junction unmatched. DNA for the CDR3: TGTGCCAGCAGCCAAAGGCTGGCAGGGGGTACGGATGGCTACACCTTC. Its protein product is CASSQRLAGGTDGYTF.

This clonotype has at least ten counts. CDR3 residues: CASSQAASGELFF. The CDR3 DNA follows: TGCGCCAGCAGCCAAGCGGCGTCCGGGGAGCTGTTTTTT. The V call is TRBV4-1, the J call TRBJ2-2; D uncertain. Germline loops: CDR1 MGHRA, CDR2 YSYEKL. V lost 1 base, J lost 6 bases, and 6 bases lay in between. This CDR3 is built from 13 residues.

A note on this clonotype: A far larger clone is off by one base, so a read error is likely. This rearrangement joins TRBV4-3 to TRBJ2-3; TRBD2 agrees at 7 bases. The CDR3 loop spans 16 amino acids. Germline CDR1 reads LGHNA; CDR2 reads YSLEER. J was trimmed by 4 bases and V by 0 bases; bases with no gene match: 7. CDR3 residues: CASSQDPSGSADTQYF. As DNA, the CDR3 is TGCGCCAGCAGCCAAGATCCTAGCGGCTCCGCAGATACGCAGTATTTT.

The sample holds a few counts of this clonotype. A much larger clone differs from this one at a single base, so this may be a read error. The V call is TRBV4-1, the J call TRBJ2-6; 14 nucleotides match TRBD2. Germline V lookup: CDR1 MGHRA, CDR2 YSYEKL. CDR3 size: 19 residues. The CDR3: CTSSQTGLAGAGGANVLTF. In DNA, the CDR3 is TGCACCAGCAGCCAAACGGGACTAGCGGGAGCAGGTGGGGCCAACGTCCTGACTTTC.

This clonotype was counted once. A far larger clone is one nucleotide away, so this likely arose from a read error. The J gene is TRBJ2-1, the V gene TRBV23-1, with D maybe TRBD1 (5 bases). TRBV23-1 is annotated as an ORF whose role is uncertain. The CDR3 totals 15 residues. The CDR3 DNA reads TGCGCCGGCAGCCAAGAAGGCCAGGGCGACAATGAGCAGTTCTTC. Residues: CAGSQEGQGDNEQFF.

This clonotype was found a few times. The genes are TRBV5-3 and TRBJ2-3; 7 bases line up with TRBD2. TRBV5-3 qualifies as an ORF whose function is uncertain. There are 15 residues in the CDR3. V shed 8 bases and J 5 bases; nucleotides not matched to a gene: 14. CDR3 region: CASRWGGSVGDTQYF. The CDR3 DNA reads TGTGCCAGCAGATGGGGGGGTTCCGTAGGAGATACGCAGTATTTT.

This clonotype was detected many times. This chain links TRBV5-1 with TRBJ2-3; D tentatively reads TRBD1 or TRBD2 (6 bases each). V shed 4 bases and J shed 2 bases, with 20 bases lying between them. Germline V gene data show CDR1 as SGHRS and CDR2 as YFSETQ. The CDR3 sequence is 17 residues long. The CDR3 coding sequence is TGCGCCAGCAGCCCGCGACCGGGGGACACTTACACAGATACGCAGTATTTT. It specifies CASSPRPGDTYTDTQYF. The whole variable domain, filled in from reference TRBV5-1 and TRBJ2-3, reads KAGVTQTPRYLIKTRGQQVTLSCSPISGHRSVSWYQQTPGQGLQFLFEYFSETQRNKGNFPGRFSGRQFSNSRSEMNVSTLELGDSALYLCASSPRPGDTYTDTQYFGPGTRLTVL.

In its sample, this clonotype was seen many times. V and J are TRBV29-1 and TRBJ2-7; D possibly corresponds to TRBD1 (5 bases). Trimming stripped 6 bases from V and 2 bases from J, with 11 bases between. CDR3 length equals 12 residues. Germline V CDR1 and CDR2: SQVTM, ANQGSEA. The CDR3 coding sequence is TGCAGCGTGAACAGGACCCCCTACGAGCAGTACTTC. Translating it yields CSVNRTPYEQYF.

V and J are TRBV28 and TRBJ2-6; the match to TRBD1 covers 8 bases. The CDR3 length is 16 residues. Germline CDR1 reads MDHEN; CDR2 reads SYDVKM. The trim removed 8 bases at V and 4 bases at J, leaving 10 bases unmatched. In DNA, the CDR3 is TGTGCCAGCGGTCGGGCAGGGGGCTCCGGGGCCAACGTCCTGACTTTC. Its translation is CASGRAGGSGANVLTF.

The gene calls are TRBV6-2 or TRBV6-3 and TRBJ1-5, with D perhaps matching TRBD1 (5 bases). This CDR3 contains 14 residues. Trimming stripped 7 bases from V and 0 bases from J, with 10 bases between. Germline V lookup: CDR1 MNHEY, CDR2 SVGEGT. Here the CDR3 reads CASTPRDSNQPQHF. The CDR3 DNA is TGTGCCAGCACGCCCAGGGATAGCAATCAGCCCCAGCATTTT.

The genes are TRBV2 and TRBJ2-1, with 10 positions matching TRBD2. The V segment lost 6 bases and the J segment 8 bases; nucleotides outside the gene matches: 7. The CDR3 sequence is 14 residues long. Germline lookup yields CDR1 SNHLY and CDR2 FYNNEI. The CDR3 nucleotides are TGTGCCAGCAGCGAACCACTAGCGGGATATGAGCAGTTCTTC. The encoded protein is CASSEPLAGYEQFF.

This chain links TRBV6-8 with TRBJ2-1; D is uncertain. This CDR3 region has 15 residues. From germline, CDR1 is MNHGY and CDR2 SAAAGT. Trimming shortened V by 2 bases and J by 4 bases, and 12 bases separated the two germline ends. CDR3 sequence: CASSYAAGKYNEQFF. CDR3 bases: TGTGCCAGCAGTTACGCGGCAGGAAAATACAATGAGCAGTTCTTC.

This clonotype was seen at least ten times. The J gene is TRBJ2-1, the V gene TRBV5-1, with a weak D call TRBD2 (6 bases). This CDR3 contains 15 residues. V lost 2 bases and J 1 base, leaving 10 bases between the germline ends. Looked up from germline, CDR1 is SGHRS and CDR2 is YFSETQ. CDR3 DNA: TGCGCCAGCAGCTTCACTGGAGGGTCCTACAATGAGCAGTTCTTC. Amino acid sequence: CASSFTGGSYNEQFF.

This clonotype was counted between two and nine times. The chain is built from TRBV5-4 and TRBJ2-1; 10 bases fit TRBD2. The CDR3 is 15 amino acids. J was trimmed by 7 bases and V by 4 bases; bases with no gene match: 8. Germline CDR1 is SGHNT and CDR2 is YYREEE (reference sequence). The CDR3 DNA reads as TGTGCCAGCAGCCCCCCCACTAGCGGGGTTAATGAGCAGTTCTTC. Translated: CASSPPTSGVNEQFF.

This clonotype was seen many times. The chain uses TRBV3-1 and TRBJ2-3; TRBD2 is a possible D gene (5 bases). V lost 1 base, J lost 4 bases, and 15 bases lay in between. Germline-derived CDR1 and CDR2 are LGHDT and YNNKEL (reference sequence). The CDR3 runs to 16 residues. DNA for the CDR3: TGTGCCAGCAGCCAAGTTACTAGTTTCGTCTCAGATACGCAGTATTTT. Protein: CASSQVTSFVSDTQYF.

V usage is TRBV29-1 and J usage is TRBJ1-2; D not resolved. The CDR3 covers 11 residues. The germline CDR1 and CDR2 sequences are SQVTM and ANQGSEA. V gave up 1 base and J gave up 3 bases, with 3 bases separating them. Here the CDR3 reads CSVEGDYGYTF. The CDR3 coding sequence is TGCAGCGTTGAAGGTGACTATGGCTACACCTTC.

On this clonotype: A much larger clone differs by one base, so this may be a read error. This chain joins TRBV7-6 and TRBJ2-2; 8 positions agree with TRBD1. Germline lookup yields CDR1 SGHVS and CDR2 FNYEAQ. This CDR3 region has 14 residues. The CDR3 bases are TGTGTCAGCAGCTCGATACAGGGGGCCGGGGAGCTGTTTTTT. Amino acids: CVSSSIQGAGELFF.

This clonotype was recorded many times. The chain combines TRBV5-4 with TRBJ2-3; D is undetermined. Germline V gene lookup returns CDR1 SGHNT and CDR2 YYREEE (reference sequence). V was cut by 1 base and J by 2 bases, with 5 bases left in between. The CDR3 has 13 residues. CDR3 bases: TGTGCCAGCAGCTTGAACCCCACAGATACGCAGTATTTT. Amino acids: CASSLNPTDTQYF.

This clonotype showed up many times. The rearrangement joins TRBV19 to TRBJ2-1; 7 nucleotides align to TRBD1. The V segment lost 4 bases and the J segment 6 bases; nucleotides outside the gene matches: 6. This CDR3 has 14 amino acids. Looked up from germline, CDR1 is LNHDA and CDR2 is SQIVND (reference sequence). The CDR3 bases are TGTGCCAGTAGTAGAAGGGGGCCACCCAATGAGCAGTTCTTC. This codes for CASSRRGPPNEQFF.

This clonotype was recorded many times. In DNA, the CDR3 is TGTGCCAGCAGCTTGGGGGGGGGACGATACAATGAGCAGTTCTTC. Translation: CASSLGGGRYNEQFF. The chain recombines TRBV28 with TRBJ2-1; TRBD2 matches at 7 bases. This CDR3 is built from 15 residues. Per the germline V gene, CDR1 is MDHEN and CDR2 is SYDVKM. Unmatched junction bases numbered 9, after V lost 6 bases and J lost 4 bases.

This clonotype was detected only once. A read error is likely here: a far larger clone is one base away. This chain joins TRBV10-3 and TRBJ2-7; D possibly uses TRBD1 or TRBD2 (5 bases each). Germline V lookup: CDR1 ENHRY, CDR2 SYGVKD. There are 19 residues in the CDR3. Trimming took off 0 bases at V and 7 bases at J, with 28 bases between the two ends. CDR3 nucleotides: TGTGCCATCAGTGAGTCTCCCCCTAGCACTGACAGCTCCTACAATGAGCAGTACTTC. Its translation: CAISESPPSTDSSYNEQYF.

This clonotype was seen at least ten times. The chain uses TRBV20-1 and TRBJ2-7, with 14 bases that match TRBD2. CDR3 size: 15 residues. Unmatched junction bases numbered 8, after V lost 3 bases and J lost 7 bases. The germline V gene encodes CDR1 DFQATT and CDR2 SNEGSKA (reference sequence). The CDR3 DNA reads as TGCAGTGCTAGTCACCCGGGACTAGCGGGAGTGGAGCAGTACTTC. Encoded protein: CSASHPGLAGVEQYF.